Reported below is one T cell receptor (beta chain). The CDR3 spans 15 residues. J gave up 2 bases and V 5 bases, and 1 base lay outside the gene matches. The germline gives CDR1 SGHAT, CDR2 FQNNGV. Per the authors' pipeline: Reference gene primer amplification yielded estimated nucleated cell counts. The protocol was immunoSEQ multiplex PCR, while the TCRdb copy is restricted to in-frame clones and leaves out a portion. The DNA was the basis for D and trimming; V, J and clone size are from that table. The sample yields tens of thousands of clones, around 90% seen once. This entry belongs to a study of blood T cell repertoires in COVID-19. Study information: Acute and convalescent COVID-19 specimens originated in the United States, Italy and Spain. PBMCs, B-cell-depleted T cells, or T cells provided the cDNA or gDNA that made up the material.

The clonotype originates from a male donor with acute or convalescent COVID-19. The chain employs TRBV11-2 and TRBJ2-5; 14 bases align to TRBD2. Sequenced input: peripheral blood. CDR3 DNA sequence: TGTGCCAGCAGCCGACTAGCGGGGGGGCAAGAGACCCAGTACTTC. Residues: CASSRLAGGQETQYF.